The 14 T cell receptor beta chains in this list originate from one sample, sequenced in a study of blood T cells in healthy people across ages. The second PCR ran about 6 to 12 cycles with a sample-barcoded 5' primer and J-beta primers. TCRdb passed the 5' RACE reads through MiXCR, listing each CDR3 protein once. This table holds 1.8 million or so distinct CDR3 sequences, roughly two fifths found once. What was sequenced was blood. Receptors were obtained from a human donor in good health.

This clonotype was seen only once. The rearrangement links TRBV12-3 or TRBV12-4 to TRBJ1-6; TRBD1 agrees at 7 bases. The CDR3 extends over 15 amino acids. The V and J ends lost 3 bases and 4 bases, in that order; junction bases with no gene match: 3. The CDR3 nucleotides are TGTGCCAGCAGTTTTGGGACAGATTATAATTCACCCCTCCACTTT. It specifies CASSFGTDYNSPLHF.

In its sample, this clonotype was seen a few times. The chain recombines TRBV12-3 or TRBV12-4 with TRBJ2-5; D ambiguous. The CDR3 extends over 13 amino acids. V lost 6 bases and J lost 1, with 9 bases in between. In DNA, the CDR3 is TGTGCCAGCAGATATGAGTTCCAAGAGACCCAGTACTTC. Its translation is CASRYEFQETQYF.

This clonotype turned up a few times. The chain recombines TRBV4-3 with TRBJ2-1; D is uncertain. Per the germline V gene, CDR1 is LGHNA and CDR2 is YSLEER. With 0 bases removed from V and 6 bases from J, the gap between germline ends came to 12 bases. The CDR3 is made up of 15 amino acids. The CDR3 DNA reads as TGCGCCAGCAGCCAAGATTTCGGAGTCTCCAATGAGCAGTTCTTC. Translation gives CASSQDFGVSNEQFF.

The chain links TRBV7-9 to TRBJ2-1, with TRBD2 matching over 7 bases. The CDR3 extends over 12 amino acids. Trimming removed 5 bases from V and 13 bases from J; junction bases left unmatched: 8. Germline V gene lookup returns CDR1 SEHNR and CDR2 FQNEAQ (reference sequence). CDR3 loop: CASSPGRETQFF. CDR3 in DNA: TGTGCCAGCAGCCCAGGGCGGGAGACCCAGTTCTTC.

The V and J genes are TRBV6-1 and TRBJ1-1; 7 positions agree with TRBD1. The CDR3 has 14 residues. Germline CDR1 MNHNS, CDR2 SASEGT. V dropped 6 bases and J dropped 1; count of bases not matched to a gene: 5. CDR3 in DNA: TGTGCCAGCAGGGAGGGACAGAGGAACACTGAAGCTTTCTTT. Translating gives CASREGQRNTEAFF.

This clonotype was detected ten times or more. The V call is TRBV6-6, the J call TRBJ2-7, with D possibly being TRBD2 (6 bases). CDR1 is MNHNY and CDR2 is SVGAGI in the germline V gene (reference sequence). Trimming shortened V by 6 bases and J by 0 bases, and 15 bases separated the two germline ends. The CDR3 has 15 residues. CDR3 sequence: CASRTGVKVSYEQYF. For the CDR3, the DNA is TGTGCCAGCAGAACGGGGGTAAAGGTCTCCTACGAGCAGTACTTC.

In this sample, this clonotype turned up a few times. This sequence joins TRBV7-2 and TRBJ1-5; D not certain. CDR3 length: 13 amino acids. Germline V gene lookup returns CDR1 SGHTA and CDR2 FQGNSA. V was shortened by 3 bases and J by 5 bases, with 8 bases between the two germline ends. CDR3 coding DNA: TGTGCCAGCAGCTTGGTGGATGATCAGCCCCAGCATTTT. Encoded protein: CASSLVDDQPQHF.

For this clonotype: At one boundary the junction diverges from the germline segment, which might be a read error. V is TRBV7-2 and J is TRBJ2-5, with TRBD1 identical over 7 bases. CDR3 length: 15 amino acids. Germline CDR1 SGHTA, CDR2 FQGNSA. The CDR3 spells CVSSPNRGTQETQYF. The CDR3 bases are TGTGTCAGCAGCCCTAACAGGGGAACCCAAGAGACCCAGTACTTC.

This clonotype was seen more than once but under ten times. The chain employs TRBV20-1 and TRBJ2-7; 7 bases line up with TRBD2. Germline trimming cut 0 bases from V and 2 bases from J; bases unmatched to any gene: 4. Germline loops: CDR1 DFQATT, CDR2 SNEGSKA (reference sequence). The CDR3 covers 14 residues. The CDR3 spells CSARDGGFTYEQYF. In nucleotides, the CDR3 is TGCAGTGCTAGAGACGGGGGGTTTACCTACGAGCAGTACTTC.

This clonotype was recorded once. The chain combines TRBV7-2 with TRBJ2-3; TRBD2 is a possible D gene (5 bases). There are 15 residues in the CDR3. The V and J ends lost 4 bases and 5 bases respectively, with 16 bases between them. Looked up from germline, CDR1 is SGHTA and CDR2 is FQGNSA. This CDR3 reads CASSSLRRGIDTQYF. The CDR3 DNA sequence: TGTGCCAGCAGCTCCCTACGTCGGGGTATAGATACGCAGTATTTT.

The chain has TRBV12-5 and TRBJ2-7; 8 nucleotides agree with TRBD1. The germline V gene encodes CDR1 LGHNT and CDR2 FRNRAP. This CDR3 comprises 12 residues. Trimming cost V 9 bases and J 10 bases; bases outside gene matches: 11. The CDR3 sequence is CARGPDRGRQYF. CDR3 nucleotide sequence: TGTGCTAGGGGCCCCGACAGGGGAAGACAGTACTTC.

The V and J genes are TRBV6-2 or TRBV6-3 and TRBJ2-1, with TRBD2 identical over 13 bases. Germline CDR1 MNHEY, CDR2 SVGEGT. J lost 4 bases, V lost 9 bases, and 3 bases had no gene match. The CDR3 loop spans 14 amino acids. The CDR3, as DNA: TGTGCCAGTCCGACTAGCGGGGGGTACAATGAGCAGTTCTTC. Its protein product is CASPTSGGYNEQFF.

The rearrangement uses TRBV7-2 and TRBJ2-7; tentative D call: TRBD1 (5 bases). V was trimmed by 1 base and J by 2 bases, leaving 15 bases between them. The V gene's germline CDR1 is SGHTA and CDR2 FQGNSA. CDR3 size: 16 residues. The CDR3 DNA sequence: TGTGCCAGCAGCTTAGGAGTGCAGGGAATAACCTACGAGCAGTACTTC. Translated, it gives CASSLGVQGITYEQYF.

Only a few counts were recorded for this clonotype. This sequence joins TRBV20-1 and TRBJ2-1; the match to TRBD1 covers 9 bases. Losses at the gene ends were 6 bases for V and 5 bases for J; bases not matched to a gene: 8. The CDR3 has 14 residues. Germline V gives CDR1 DFQATT, CDR2 SNEGSKA (reference sequence). The CDR3 is CSAVDRGLNNEQFF. As DNA, the CDR3 is TGCAGTGCAGTTGACAGGGGGTTGAACAATGAGCAGTTCTTC.